These T cell receptor beta chains were read from a single sample in a study of PD-L1 blockade in urothelial cancer. Only in-frame clones appear in the TCRdb table, and some are missing; sequencing was by immunoSEQ multiplex PCR. Of around 56,000 clones in the sample, around 84% were seen once. The starting material was PBMCs, obtained around atezolizumab (anti-PD-L1) treatment. These receptors were taken from a man aged 45-65 years with urothelial cancer. The CDR3 runs from the conserved cysteine through the conserved F or W. Clone size appears in some rows only: once, few, many, or a class for an expanded clone.

V gene: TRBV10-3; clone size: once; CDR3 protein: CAIRGGQPNYGYTF
V gene: TRBV19; clone size: -; CDR3 protein: CASNPSGRVAGELFF
V gene: TRBV5-1; clone size: -; CDR3 protein: CASRRQGSTNEKLFF
V gene: TRBV4-2; clone size: -; CDR3 protein: CASSQGLATYNEQFF
V gene: TRBV19; clone size: -; CDR3 protein: CASSISGLAKYNEQFF
V gene: TRBV5-1; clone size: -; CDR3 protein: CASSLATVGYEQYF
V gene: TRBV18; clone size: -; CDR3 protein: CASSQQENTEAFF
V gene: TRBV5-6; clone size: -; CDR3 protein: CASSWNSRNSPLHF
V gene: TRBV6-5; clone size: -; CDR3 protein: CASSRGQFSNYGYTF
V gene: TRBV19; clone size: -; CDR3 protein: CASSSTGTGDNQPQHF
V gene: TRBV27; clone size: -; CDR3 protein: CASSLEQNTEAFF
V gene: TRBV7-2; clone size: -; CDR3 protein: CASSPSGGPQYEQYF
V gene: TRBV6-5; clone size: -; CDR3 protein: CASSYGDRQDTEAFF
V gene: TRBV5-4; clone size: -; CDR3 protein: CASSLAGNEKLFF
V gene: TRBV13; clone size: -; CDR3 protein: CASLDRANTEAFF
V gene: TRBV5-1; clone size: -; CDR3 protein: CASSLQEGEQYF
V gene: TRBV5-1; clone size: -; CDR3 protein: CASSLDRGRETQYF
V gene: TRBV11-2; clone size: -; CDR3 protein: CASSPTGLVVAKNIQYF
V gene: TRBV29-1; clone size: -; CDR3 protein: CSVRSRADAEAFF
V gene: TRBV5-1; clone size: -; CDR3 protein: CASSLAQQNNEKLFF
V gene: TRBV5-1; clone size: few; CDR3 protein: CASSSDEGSYEQYF
V gene: TRBV9; clone size: -; CDR3 protein: CASSATQGAGNTIYF
V gene: TRBV7-9; clone size: once; CDR3 protein: CASSLGLDNEQFF
V gene: TRBV7-2; clone size: once; CDR3 protein: CASSPRTGGGYEQYF
V gene: TRBV4-2; clone size: -; CDR3 protein: CASSQDYLAGAQQFF
V gene: TRBV27; clone size: few; CDR3 protein: CASSFRLAGEGRDEQFF
V gene: TRBV27; clone size: -; CDR3 protein: CASREGTGIEKLFF
V gene: TRBV5-1; clone size: -; CDR3 protein: CASSSGGATGELFF
V gene: TRBV30; clone size: -; CDR3 protein: CAWSVMTAAGTIYF
V gene: TRBV7-9; clone size: -; CDR3 protein: CASSLVSGAGGDTQYF
V gene: TRBV11-2; clone size: -; CDR3 protein: CASRPGAGESDTQYF
V gene: TRBV6-1; clone size: -; CDR3 protein: CASSDRRDRVFLTNEKLFF
V gene: TRBV12-5; clone size: -; CDR3 protein: CASGKGLTGADEQFF
V gene: TRBV5-4; clone size: -; CDR3 protein: CASSLWQAGVLGTQYF
V gene: TRBV5-6; clone size: -; CDR3 protein: CASSPGGSEKLFF
V gene: TRBV28; clone size: once; CDR3 protein: CASSLIQGGLYNSPLHF
V gene: TRBV30; clone size: -; CDR3 protein: CAWTGQGYTDTQYF
V gene: TRBV6-5; clone size: -; CDR3 protein: CASRPRQGHTQYF
V gene: TRBV28; clone size: -; CDR3 protein: CAGRDSQNYGYTF
V gene: TRBV18; clone size: -; CDR3 protein: CASSPNRDETQYF
V gene: TRBV5-1; clone size: -; CDR3 protein: CASSPGQGEYGYTF
V gene: TRBV7-8; clone size: -; CDR3 protein: CASSLGLAESYEQYF